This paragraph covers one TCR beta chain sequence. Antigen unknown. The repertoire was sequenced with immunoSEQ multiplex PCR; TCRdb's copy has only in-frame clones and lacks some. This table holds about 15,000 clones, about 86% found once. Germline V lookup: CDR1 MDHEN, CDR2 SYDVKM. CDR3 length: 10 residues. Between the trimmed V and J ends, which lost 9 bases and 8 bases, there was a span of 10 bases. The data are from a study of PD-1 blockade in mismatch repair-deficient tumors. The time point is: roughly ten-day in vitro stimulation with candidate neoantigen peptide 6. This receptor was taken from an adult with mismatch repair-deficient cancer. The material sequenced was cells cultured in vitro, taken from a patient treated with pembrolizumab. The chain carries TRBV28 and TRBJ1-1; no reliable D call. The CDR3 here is CASSDDEAFF. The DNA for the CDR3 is TGTGCCAGTTCGGACGACGAAGCTTTCTTT.